The present T cell receptor beta chain was sequenced within a study of early T cells in non-severe SARS-CoV-2 infection. One entry per CDR3 protein, called by TCRdb with MiXCR from the 5' RACE reads. This sample has 35,000 to 55,000 distinct CDR3 sequences; roughly 23% occur once, and the top ten carry around 4.6%. This clonotype has only a few counts. This CDR3 is built from 15 residues. The V gene's germline CDR1 is GTSNPN and CDR2 SVGIG (reference sequence). J was trimmed by 1 base and V by 3 bases; bases with no gene match: 7. The chain joins TRBV30 to TRBJ2-7; TRBD2 matches at 9 bases. The source is an adult who was a healthcare worker with PCR-confirmed SARS-CoV-2 infection or an uninfected control (not recorded which). The sequencing here drew on whole blood, taken at baseline. The CDR3 nucleotides are TGTGCCTGGAGCCGAGGTAGCGGGGGTTCCTACGAGCAGTACTTC. Protein: CAWSRGSGGSYEQYF.